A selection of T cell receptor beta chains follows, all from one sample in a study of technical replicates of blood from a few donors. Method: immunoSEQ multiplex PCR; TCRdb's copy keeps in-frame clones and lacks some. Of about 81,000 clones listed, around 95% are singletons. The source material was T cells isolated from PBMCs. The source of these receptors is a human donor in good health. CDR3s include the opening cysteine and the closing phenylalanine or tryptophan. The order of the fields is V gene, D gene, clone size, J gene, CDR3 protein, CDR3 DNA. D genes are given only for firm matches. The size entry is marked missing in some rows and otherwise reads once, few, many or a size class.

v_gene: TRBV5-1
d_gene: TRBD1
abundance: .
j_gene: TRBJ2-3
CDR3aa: CASSSQGAGTDTQYF
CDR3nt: TGCGCCAGCAGCTCACAGGGGGCAGGCACAGATACGCAGTATTTT

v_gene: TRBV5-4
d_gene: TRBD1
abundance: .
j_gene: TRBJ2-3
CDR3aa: CASSLGQGKDTQYF
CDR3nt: TGTGCCAGCAGCCTCGGACAGGGTAAAGATACGCAGTATTTT

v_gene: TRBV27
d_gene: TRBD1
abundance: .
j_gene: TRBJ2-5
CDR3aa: CASRDGQGAWETQYF
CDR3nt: TGTGCCAGCAGGGATGGACAGGGGGCATGGGAGACCCAGTACTTC

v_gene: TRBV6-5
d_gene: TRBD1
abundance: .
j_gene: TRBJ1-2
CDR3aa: CASTPSGQGNYGYTF
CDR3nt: TGTGCCAGCACCCCCAGCGGACAGGGGAACTATGGCTACACCTTC

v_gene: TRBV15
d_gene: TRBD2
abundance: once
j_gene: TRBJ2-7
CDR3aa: CATSRGPSGSYEQYF
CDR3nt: TGTGCCACCAGCAGAGGTCCTAGCGGATCCTACGAGCAGTACTTC

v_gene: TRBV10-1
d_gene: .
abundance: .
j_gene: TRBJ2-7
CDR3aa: CASSPSPGAAYEQYF
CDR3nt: TGCGCCAGCTCTCCCTCTCCGGGAGCGGCCTACGAGCAGTACTTC

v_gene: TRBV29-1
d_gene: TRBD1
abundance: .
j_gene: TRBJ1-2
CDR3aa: CSVGETGGGYTF
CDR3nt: TGCAGCGTTGGCGAGACAGGGGGCGGCTACACCTTC

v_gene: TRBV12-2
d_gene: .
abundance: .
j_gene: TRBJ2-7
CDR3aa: CASRGQTGSYEQYF
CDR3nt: TGTGCAAGTCGCGGACAGACAGGGTCCTACGAGCAGTACTTC

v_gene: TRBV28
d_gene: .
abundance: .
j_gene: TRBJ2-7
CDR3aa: CASKLRGGTYEQYF
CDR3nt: TGTGCCAGCAAACTCCGAGGGGGTACCTACGAGCAGTACTTC

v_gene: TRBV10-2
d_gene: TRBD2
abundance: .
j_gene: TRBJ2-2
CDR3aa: CASSSGREGTGELFF
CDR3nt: TGCGCCAGCAGTAGCGGGAGGGAGGGCACCGGGGAGCTGTTTTTT

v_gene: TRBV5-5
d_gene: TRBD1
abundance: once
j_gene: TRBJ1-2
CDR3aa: CASSLQDRDYGYTF
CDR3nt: TGTGCCAGCAGCTTGCAGGACAGGGATTATGGCTACACCTTC

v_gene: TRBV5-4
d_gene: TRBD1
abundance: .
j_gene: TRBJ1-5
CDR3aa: CASSSGTGVSQPQHF
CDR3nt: TGTGCCAGCAGCTCCGGGACAGGGGTGAGCCAGCCCCAGCATTTT

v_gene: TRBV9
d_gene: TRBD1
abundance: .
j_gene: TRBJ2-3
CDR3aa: CASSLWGQASTDTQYF
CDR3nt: TGTGCCAGCAGCCTCTGGGGACAGGCCAGCACAGATACGCAGTATTTT

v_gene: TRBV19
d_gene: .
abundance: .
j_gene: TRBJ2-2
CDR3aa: CASTGVLAWTGELFF
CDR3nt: TGTGCCAGTACGGGTGTGCTAGCATGGACCGGGGAGCTGTTTTTT

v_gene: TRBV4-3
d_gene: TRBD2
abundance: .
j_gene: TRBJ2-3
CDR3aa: CASSQDLLAGGLDTQYF
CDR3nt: TGCGCCAGCAGCCAAGATCTACTAGCGGGAGGCTTAGATACGCAGTATTTT

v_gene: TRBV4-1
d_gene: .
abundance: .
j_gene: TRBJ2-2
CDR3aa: CASSQGVEVTGELFF
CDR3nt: TGCGCCAGCAGCCAAGGTGTGGAGGTGACCGGGGAGCTGTTTTTT